These 10 T cell receptor beta chains came from one sample sequenced in a study of long-term antiretroviral therapy in people with HIV (dated by TCRdb to between 2021 and 2024). The immunoSEQ hsTCRB v3.0 assay was used at survey level resolution to sequence the TRB variable region. TCRdb took this table from immuneACCESS and kept in-frame rearrangements with V and J called. Such tables lack part of the clones; where checked against another copy, unresolved V genes explain under half of the gap, and the rest is unexplained. The sample yields around 25,000 clones; 95% were counted once. Of the sample, 2% to 2.5% falls within the top ten clones. Material: unsorted PBMCs, obtained about 4.9 years after starting antiretroviral therapy. All receptors come from a woman aged 50 to 65 with HIV.

The CDR3 coding sequence is TGTGCCAGCAGTATGCGGACGGAAGCTTTCTTT. Translating it yields CASSMRTEAFF. The chain combines TRBV2 with TRBJ1-1; D gene ambiguous. Germline V gene data show CDR1 as SNHLY and CDR2 as FYNNEI. The V gene lost 5 bases and the J gene lost 8 bases, with 9 bases spanning the gap. The length of the CDR3 is 11 residues.

The chain couples TRBV7-6 to TRBJ2-7, with 9 bases fitting TRBD2. The CDR3 spans 16 residues. Germline V gene sequence: CDR1 SGHVS, CDR2 FNYEAQ. Losses at the gene ends were 1 base for V and 0 bases for J; bases not matched to a gene: 4. CDR3 nucleotides: TGTGCCAGCAGCTTAGGGCCTAGCGGGGTCTCCTACGAGCAGTACTTC. Its protein product is CASSLGPSGVSYEQYF.

The chain links TRBV7-9 to TRBJ2-7, with D unresolved. Germline CDR1 is SEHNR and CDR2 is FQNEAQ (reference sequence). This CDR3 region has 14 residues. The germline V and J ends were trimmed by 1 base and 5 bases, with 12 bases remaining between them. CDR3 protein: CASSLVRSDHEQYF. The CDR3 DNA reads as TGTGCCAGCAGCTTAGTCCGCTCGGACCACGAGCAGTACTTC.

CDR3 loop: CASSPSAGVPGANVLTF. As DNA, the CDR3 is TGTGCCAGCAGCCCGTCAGCGGGAGTCCCTGGGGCCAACGTCCTGACTTTC. The rearrangement links TRBV14 to TRBJ2-6; 8 bases are shared with TRBD2. CDR1 and CDR2 (germline): SGHDN, FVKESK. After removal of 4 bases from V and 2 bases from J, the junction contained 7 bases not matched to a gene. CDR3 length: 17 residues.

The rearrangement uses TRBV9 and TRBJ2-2; the D call may be TRBD1 or TRBD2 (5 bases each). The germline V gene encodes CDR1 SGDLS and CDR2 YYNGEE. CDR3 length: 15 residues. V lost 3 bases to trimming and J lost 0 bases, with 9 bases between them. CDR3 coding DNA: TGTGCCAGCAGCGAGGGACCATCGAACACCGGGGAGCTGTTTTTT. Its translation: CASSEGPSNTGELFF. Drawing the rest from reference TRBV9 and TRBJ2-2, the complete variable domain is DSGVTQTPKHLITATGQRVTLRCSPRSGDLSVYWYQQSLDQGLQFLIQYYNGEERAKGNILERFSAQQFPDLHSELNLSSLELGDSALYFCASSEGPSNTGELFFGEGSRLTVL.

The chain has TRBV28 and TRBJ1-3; the D is unclear. The CDR3 runs 14 residues. V was shortened by 4 bases and J by 0 bases, with 7 bases between the two germline ends. Per the germline V gene, CDR1 is MDHEN and CDR2 is SYDVKM. The CDR3 coding sequence is TGTGCCAGCAGTTCGACATACTCTGGAAACACCATATATTTT. Translating gives CASSSTYSGNTIYF.

The chain employs TRBV4-1 and TRBJ2-1, with D possibly being TRBD2 (6 bases). The CDR3 length is 18 residues. Trimming stripped 0 bases from V and 0 bases from J, with 15 bases between. CDR1 and CDR2 (germline): MGHRA, YSYEKL. Here the CDR3 DNA reads TGCGCCAGCAGCCAAGATTTTTTCGGGACTGACTCCTACAATGAGCAGTTCTTC. As protein: CASSQDFFGTDSYNEQFF.

The chain couples TRBV28 to TRBJ2-7; no definite D call. Germline values: CDR1 MDHEN, CDR2 SYDVKM. V dropped 2 bases and J dropped 2 bases, with 7 bases sitting between them. This CDR3 is 13 amino acids long. In nucleotides, the CDR3 is TGTGCCAGCAGTTTAAGACACCCCTACGAGCAGTACTTC. As protein: CASSLRHPYEQYF.

This chain connects TRBV9 to TRBJ2-7; possible D gene TRBD2, 5 bases. Between the trimmed V and J ends, which lost 4 bases and 2 bases, there was a span of 13 bases. CDR1 is SGDLS, CDR2 YYNGEE, per germline. The length of the CDR3 is 14 residues. CDR3 amino acids: CASSLEGQAYEQYF. The CDR3 bases are TGTGCCAGCAGCCTAGAGGGTCAGGCCTACGAGCAGTACTTC.

This clone is medium-sized (0.01 to 0.1%) within its sample. This chain uses TRBV6-5 with TRBJ2-2; D call uncertain. CDR1 is MNHEY, CDR2 SVGAGI, per germline. The CDR3 sequence is 15 residues long. The CDR3 region is CATSRQVSNTGELFF. The CDR3 DNA follows: TGTGCTACTTCCCGCCAAGTCTCGAACACCGGGGAGCTGTTTTTT.